This T cell receptor beta chain is from a study of metastatic and nonmetastatic thyroid tumors. This clone was picked up a small number of times. Germline values: CDR1 LNHDA, CDR2 SQIVND (reference sequence). The CDR3 totals 13 residues. Trimming took 2 bases from V and 6 from J, leaving 11 bases between them. Study processing details: The study's classifier, a distant-metastasis tool for papillary thyroid cancer, was built using CDR3 differences across clinicopathological groups. TCRdb reanalyzed the PCR reads with MiXCR. TCRdb assigned the V and J calls; the authors' analysis was not used. The data contain roughly 34,000 clones, approximately 34% of them seen just once; the ten biggest clones take up over 20%. There were no patients who had received any treatment before thyroid surgery.

The specimen sequenced was tumor tissue. The sequence came from a female donor with papillary thyroid cancer or a benign thyroid nodule (not recorded which). Some clones in this sample may be carry-over from other donors' samples. The chain links TRBV19 to TRBJ2-7, with no clear D. The CDR3 sequence is CASSIPPAGEQYF. Here the CDR3 DNA reads TGTGCCAGTAGTATACCCCCCGCCGGCGAGCAGTACTTC.